What follows are 28 T cell receptor beta chains derived from one specimen sequenced in a study of chemoradiotherapy in HPV16-positive cancers. The protocol was immunoSEQ multiplex PCR, while the TCRdb copy is restricted to in-frame clones and leaves out a portion. The sample has 3,500 to 4,000 clones, around 94% seen once. Sampling took place from a patient who underwent chemoradiotherapy. The receptors shown here come from a human donor with HPV-associated anogenital cancer.

V and J are TRBV10-3 and TRBJ1-5; no definite D call. Trimming took 6 bases from V and 2 from J, leaving 11 bases between them. Germline values: CDR1 ENHRY, CDR2 SYGVKD. The CDR3 runs 14 residues. The CDR3 sequence is CAIRDLGGNQPQHF. DNA of the CDR3: TGTGCCATCAGGGATTTGGGTGGCAATCAGCCCCAGCATTTT.

The count of this clone is one. The rearrangement uses TRBV19 and TRBJ2-7; 9 nucleotides match TRBD2. With 8 bases clipped from V and 4 bases from J, the junction kept 9 bases outside the gene matches. This CDR3 has 14 residues. From germline, CDR1 is LNHDA and CDR2 SQIVND (reference sequence). The DNA for the CDR3 is TGTGCCAGTGGTCCTAGCGGGATCGGATACGAGCAGTACTTC. Its translation: CASGPSGIGYEQYF.

The chain employs TRBV2 and TRBJ2-1, with 8 nucleotides matching TRBD2. This CDR3 is built from 15 residues. V lost 6 bases to trimming and J lost 7 bases; unmatched junction nucleotides: 11. Germline CDR1 is SNHLY and CDR2 is FYNNEI. Here the CDR3 reads CASRGRAGVRNEQFF. CDR3 nucleotides: TGTGCCAGCAGGGGACGAGCGGGAGTAAGGAATGAGCAGTTCTTC.

This clone was seen only once. The chain recombines TRBV5-4 with TRBJ1-2; TRBD1 might be the D (6 bases). The V end lost 3 bases, the J end lost 6 bases, and 12 bases lay between the germline ends. CDR1 and CDR2 (germline): SGHNT, YYREEE (reference sequence). CDR3 size: 13 residues. CDR3 in DNA: TGTGCCAGCAGCTCACAGGGATCTAATGGCTACACCTTC. Protein sequence: CASSSQGSNGYTF.

The chain uses TRBV2 and TRBJ2-7; TRBD2 agrees at 7 bases. Unmatched junction bases numbered 5, after V lost 4 bases and J lost 2 bases. CDR1 is SNHLY and CDR2 is FYNNEI in the germline V gene. CDR3 length equals 14 residues. The CDR3 sequence: CASSASGETYEQYF. For the CDR3, the DNA is TGTGCCAGCAGTGCTAGCGGTGAGACCTACGAGCAGTACTTC.

The V gene is TRBV19, the J gene TRBJ2-5; 8 bases match TRBD1. CDR1 LNHDA and CDR2 SQIVND come from the germline V gene (reference sequence). V trimming: 4 bases; J trimming: 4 bases; junction bases outside the gene matches: 5. The CDR3 has 14 amino acids. Written as DNA, the CDR3 is TGTGCCAGTAGTACGGGGACAGGTGGAGAGACCCAGTACTTC. Translating gives CASSTGTGGETQYF.

J is TRBJ2-1 and V is TRBV10-2, with TRBD2 as a possible D gene (6 bases). CDR1 is WSHSY and CDR2 is SAAADI in the germline V gene. The length of the CDR3 is 14 residues. V was clipped by 3 bases and J by 9 bases, with 15 bases between them. CDR3 in DNA: TGCGCCAGCAGTGAATTGGCGGGGCCGGCTGAGCAGTTCTTC. Protein: CASSELAGPAEQFF.

This clone has only one observation. The V call is TRBV2, the J call TRBJ1-5; D ambiguous. The CDR3 has 16 residues. Trimming left V 2 bases short and J 2 bases short, with 13 bases between. The germline V gene has CDR1 SNHLY and CDR2 FYNNEI. DNA for the CDR3: TGTGCCAGCAGTGAATCGACACGGGGTGGCAATCAGCCCCAGCATTTT. This sequence encodes CASSESTRGGNQPQHF.

J is TRBJ1-6 and V is TRBV19; tentatively, D is TRBD1 (5 bases). The germline gives CDR1 LNHDA, CDR2 SQIVND (reference sequence). The V end lost 2 bases, the J end lost 7 bases, and 21 bases lay between the germline ends. The length of the CDR3 is 18 residues. In DNA, the CDR3 is TGTGCCAGTAGTATAAAGGCCAGGGCCTCCGTGCGGAATTCACCCCTCCACTTT. It yields the protein CASSIKARASVRNSPLHF.

The chain joins TRBV19 to TRBJ2-3, with TRBD1 as a possible D gene (6 bases). Trimming removed 6 bases at V and 1 base at J, with 11 bases between. The CDR3 totals 14 residues. Germline V CDR1 and CDR2: LNHDA, SQIVND (reference sequence). The CDR3 DNA is TGTGCCAGTAGACTGACAGGAGGCACAGATACGCAGTATTTT. It yields the protein CASRLTGGTDTQYF.

This chain uses TRBV12-5 with TRBJ2-5, with a weak D call TRBD1 (6 bases). V gave up 7 bases and J gave up 2 bases, with 11 bases separating them. The CDR3 has 13 amino acids. CDR1 and CDR2 from the germline V gene are LGHNT and FRNRAP. Written as DNA, the CDR3 is TGTGCTAGTGCCCTGAGGGGGCAAGAGACCCAGTACTTC. Its protein is CASALRGQETQYF.

This chain joins TRBV19 and TRBJ1-1, with 7 nucleotides matching TRBD1. The CDR3 is made up of 13 amino acids. CDR1 LNHDA and CDR2 SQIVND come from the germline V gene (reference sequence). V lost 7 bases to trimming and J lost 1 base; unmatched junction nucleotides: 3. In DNA form, the CDR3 reads TGTGCCAGTAACAGGGGCCGGAACACTGAAGCTTTCTTT. Translated: CASNRGRNTEAFF.

DNA of the CDR3: TGTGCCAGTAGAACCGGTTCTTTTAGCGAAAAACTGTTTTTT. Residues: CASRTGSFSEKLFF. The chain couples TRBV19 to TRBJ1-4; no reliable D call. Trimming removed 6 bases from V and 8 bases from J, with 16 bases in between. This CDR3 has 14 amino acids. CDR1 and CDR2 (germline): LNHDA, SQIVND (reference sequence).

V gene TRBV30 combines with J gene TRBJ2-4, with 8 bases fitting TRBD1. Germline CDR1 reads GTSNPN; CDR2 reads SVGIG (reference sequence). J gave up 4 bases and V 5 bases, and 19 bases lay outside the gene matches. This CDR3 spans 18 amino acids. The CDR3 here is CAWGLRPPRQGPKNIQYF. In nucleotides, the CDR3 is TGTGCCTGGGGTCTAAGGCCCCCCCGACAGGGGCCAAAAAACATTCAGTACTTC.

This chain connects TRBV9 to TRBJ2-2; D possibly matches TRBD1 or TRBD2 (5 bases each). The CDR3 spans 14 residues. V was pared by 5 bases and J by 1 base, with 9 bases between. Germline V gene sequence: CDR1 SGDLS, CDR2 YYNGEE. CDR3 sequence reads: CASSGDGNTGELFF. The CDR3, as DNA: TGTGCCAGCAGTGGGGACGGGAACACCGGGGAGCTGTTTTTT. The full variable domain, its missing parts supplied by reference TRBV9 and TRBJ2-2, is DSGVTQTPKHLITATGQRVTLRCSPRSGDLSVYWYQQSLDQGLQFLIQYYNGEERAKGNILERFSAQQFPDLHSELNLSSLELGDSALYFCASSGDGNTGELFFGEGSRLTVL.

This clone was found once. The chain recombines TRBV4-2 with TRBJ1-6; D is unclear. CDR1 LGHNA and CDR2 YNFKEQ come from the germline V gene. V was clipped by 1 base and J by 9 bases, with 19 bases between them. This CDR3 has 17 residues. The CDR3 DNA reads as TGTGCCAGCAGCCAAGCCCAAGGGTTCCGTAGTGTTTCACCCCTCCACTTT. It codes for CASSQAQGFRSVSPLHF.

The chain combines TRBV27 with TRBJ2-5; a possible D gene is TRBD1 (6 bases). V was clipped by 7 bases and J by 4 bases, with 7 bases between them. Germline values: CDR1 MNHEY, CDR2 SMNVEV (reference sequence). The CDR3 is 11 residues long. Here the CDR3 DNA reads TGTGCCAGCACCAGGGGAGAGACCCAGTACTTC. Amino acids: CASTRGETQYF.

CDR3 residues: CASSLTSGYEQYF. CDR3 in DNA: TGTGCCAGCAGTTTAACTAGCGGCTACGAGCAGTACTTC. The rearrangement links TRBV6-6 to TRBJ2-7; TRBD2 aligns across 8 bases. J gave up 3 bases and V 4 bases, and 2 bases lay outside the gene matches. Germline CDR1 MNHNY, CDR2 SVGAGI (reference sequence). This CDR3 spans 13 amino acids.

This chain uses TRBV27 with TRBJ2-7; 8 bases line up with TRBD2. Trimming removed 6 bases from V and 6 bases from J; junction bases left unmatched: 4. The CDR3 has 12 amino acids. CDR1 and CDR2 from the germline V gene are MNHEY and SMNVEV (reference sequence). As DNA, the CDR3 is TGTGCCAGCAGGGCCGGGACTAGCGAGCAGTACTTC. Its protein is CASRAGTSEQYF.

The chain uses TRBV5-6 and TRBJ2-3, with a weak D call TRBD1 (5 bases). Germline values: CDR1 SGHDT, CDR2 YYEEEE. V gave up 4 bases and J gave up 9 bases, with 12 bases separating them. The CDR3 length is 12 residues. DNA for the CDR3: TGTGCCAGCAGCCCCCAGGGTGCGACGCAGTATTTT. This translates into CASSPQGATQYF.

The count of this clone is one. The J gene is TRBJ2-1, the V gene TRBV15; D gene uncertain. The germline CDR1 and CDR2 sequences are LNHNV and YYDKDF (reference sequence). CDR3 length: 13 residues. The germline V and J ends were trimmed by 0 bases and 7 bases, with 7 bases remaining between them. The CDR3 DNA reads as TGTGCCACCAGCAGAGATCTGGGGAATGAGCAGTTCTTC. This gives the protein CATSRDLGNEQFF.

The sample holds one count of this clone. The V and J genes are TRBV15 and TRBJ1-4; unclear D gene. V was clipped by 4 bases and J by 5 bases, with 17 bases between them. Germline V gives CDR1 LNHNV, CDR2 YYDKDF (reference sequence). CDR3 length equals 16 residues. CDR3 in DNA: TGTGCCACCAGCATACTTGACTCCGCTAGAAATGAAAAACTGTTTTTT. Encoded protein: CATSILDSARNEKLFF.

This chain links TRBV7-8 with TRBJ1-6; D not resolved. CDR1 and CDR2 from the germline V gene are SGHVS and FQNEAQ. The length of the CDR3 is 12 residues. The ends were cut back, 4 bases at V and 14 bases at J, with 12 bases in the middle. CDR3 residues: CASSSQVEALHF. In DNA, the CDR3 is TGTGCCAGCAGCTCCCAGGTAGAGGCCCTCCACTTT.

This clone was detected once. The chain combines TRBV25-1 with TRBJ1-1; TRBD1 aligns across 7 bases. V lost 2 bases, J lost 8 bases, and 2 bases stayed unmatched. The CDR3 sequence is 12 residues long. CDR1 and CDR2 (germline): MGHDK, SYGVNS. The CDR3 DNA sequence: TGTGCCAGCAGTGAAAAAGGGGGCGAAGCTTTCTTT. Protein product: CASSEKGGEAFF.

The chain has TRBV5-1 and TRBJ2-2; no definite D call. The CDR3 is 15 amino acids. V lost 0 bases to trimming and J lost 2 bases, with 8 bases between them. The germline gives CDR1 SGHRS, CDR2 YFSETQ. The CDR3 DNA reads as TGCGCCAGCAGCTTGGATGGCGGCAACACCGGGGAGCTGTTTTTT. Protein sequence: CASSLDGGNTGELFF.

Only one count was recorded for this clone. V gene TRBV7-9 combines with J gene TRBJ2-1; TRBD1 agrees at 12 bases. Germline V gives CDR1 SEHNR, CDR2 FQNEAQ (reference sequence). This CDR3 has 16 residues. J lost 7 bases, V lost 1 base, and 5 bases had no gene match. CDR3 loop: CASSLGDRGRRNEQFF. The DNA for the CDR3 is TGTGCCAGCAGCTTAGGGGACAGGGGGCGTCGTAATGAGCAGTTCTTC.

This clone has just one count. The chain is built from TRBV19 and TRBJ2-5, with 7 bases that match TRBD2. The CDR3 is made up of 16 amino acids. The junction had 9 bases not matched to a gene; V was cut back by 1 base and J by 4 bases. From germline, CDR1 is LNHDA and CDR2 SQIVND (reference sequence). CDR3 amino acids: CASSIGVGGGRETQYF. CDR3 DNA: TGTGCCAGTAGTATAGGTGTCGGGGGAGGGCGAGAGACCCAGTACTTC.

This chain uses TRBV19 with TRBJ2-2; D remains ambiguous. V lost 7 bases and J lost 5, with 11 bases in between. The CDR3 runs to 13 residues. CDR1 LNHDA and CDR2 SQIVND come from the germline V gene (reference sequence). For the CDR3, the DNA is TGTGCCAGTACCTGGGGATCGACCGGGGAGCTGTTTTTT. Its translation: CASTWGSTGELFF.